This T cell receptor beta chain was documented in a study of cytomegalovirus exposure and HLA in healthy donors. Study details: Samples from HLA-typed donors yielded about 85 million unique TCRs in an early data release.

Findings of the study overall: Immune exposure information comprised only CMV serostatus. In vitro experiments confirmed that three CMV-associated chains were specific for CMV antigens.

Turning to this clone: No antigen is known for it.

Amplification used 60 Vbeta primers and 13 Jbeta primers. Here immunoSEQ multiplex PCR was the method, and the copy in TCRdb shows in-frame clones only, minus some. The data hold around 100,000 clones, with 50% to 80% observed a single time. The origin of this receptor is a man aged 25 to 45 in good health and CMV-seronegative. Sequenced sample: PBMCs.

CDR3 nucleotides: TGTGCCAGCAGTTCGAGACTAGCGGATTACGAGCAGTACTTC. Its translation: CASSSRLADYEQYF. This sequence joins TRBV7-9 and TRBJ2-5; 9 bases line up with TRBD2. Near its end, the DNA agrees better with TRBJ2-7, so the J call may be wrong. The CDR3 has 14 residues. The V gene's germline CDR1 is SEHNR and CDR2 FQNEAQ (reference sequence).